This T cell receptor (beta chain) was documented in a study of blood T cell repertoires in COVID-19. The method was immunoSEQ multiplex PCR; TCRdb's version includes in-frame clones alone and lacks a portion of them. The sample contains roughly 410,000 clones, 89% of which appear only once. CDR3 length: 15 residues. J lost 4 bases, V lost 2 bases, and 7 bases had no gene match. CDR1 is SNHLY and CDR2 is FYNNEI in the germline V gene. The source material was peripheral blood. The chain combines TRBV2 with TRBJ1-2, with 7 positions matching TRBD1. The receptor was isolated from a man aged 40-49 years with acute or convalescent COVID-19. In DNA form, the CDR3 reads TGTGCCAGCAGTGAACAAAGAGACAGGGTCTATGGCTACACCTTC. Translation: CASSEQRDRVYGYTF.